Presented here are 14 T cell receptor beta chains from one specimen sequenced in a study of T-cell reconstitution after alpha-beta-depleted transplantation in children. Using unique molecular identifiers, the investigators prepared the TCRbeta library. TCRdb fed the PCR reads into MiXCR, producing one record per CDR3 protein. The sample has about 400,000 distinct CDR3 sequences; just over 20% are singletons. The sample was PBMCs from the stem cell graft donor, taken from the stem cell graft. These receptors all stem from a human donor who donated a stem cell graft to a child with acute myeloid leukemia.

This rearrangement joins TRBV12-3 or TRBV12-4 to TRBJ2-5, with D possibly matching TRBD2 (5 bases). The CDR3 has 14 residues. Trimming pared 2 bases from V and 5 bases from J, leaving 12 bases between. The CDR3 protein is CASSLLGRAETQYF. The DNA of the CDR3 is TGTGCCAGCAGTTTACTGGGGAGAGCGGAGACCCAGTACTTC.

This clonotype has at least ten counts. CDR3 DNA sequence: TGCAGTGCCAACATGGCGAACACCGGGGAGCTGTTTTTT. This sequence encodes CSANMANTGELFF. The V and J genes are TRBV20-1 and TRBJ2-2; D unresolved. V was pared by 6 bases and J by 0 bases, with 8 bases between. The CDR3 covers 13 residues. The V gene's germline CDR1 is DFQATT and CDR2 SNEGSKA (reference sequence).

This clonotype was seen repeatedly, ten times or more. The chain carries TRBV6-5 and TRBJ2-1; TRBD1 agrees at 7 bases. Germline V lookup: CDR1 MNHEY, CDR2 SVGAGI. The CDR3 is 13 residues long. The V and J ends lost 6 bases and 11 bases, in that order; junction bases with no gene match: 10. The CDR3 nucleotides are TGTGCCAGCAGAAACGACGACAGGGATCAGCAGTTCTTC. Its protein product is CASRNDDRDQQFF.

Remarks on this clonotype: The junction does not match germline at one end; this may be a read error. This chain joins TRBV7-2 and TRBJ2-5; D is tentatively TRBD1 or TRBD2 (6 bases each). Germline CDR1 SGHTA, CDR2 FQGNSA. CDR3 length equals 13 residues. The CDR3 sequence: CASSLFAGGPPDF. In nucleotides, the CDR3 is TGTGCCAGCAGCTTATTCGCTGGGGGGCCCCCAGACTTC.

This clonotype was found many times. This chain uses TRBV20-1 with TRBJ2-7; possible D gene TRBD1, 6 bases. Trimming took off 0 bases at V and 5 bases at J, with 14 bases between the two ends. Germline V CDR1 and CDR2: DFQATT, SNEGSKA (reference sequence). The CDR3 has 14 amino acids. Written as DNA, the CDR3 is TGCAGTGCTAGAGAAACTAGGGGGTTGAACGAGCAGTACTTC. This encodes CSARETRGLNEQYF.

This clonotype was recorded at least ten times. This chain connects TRBV20-1 to TRBJ1-1; D gene ambiguous. Trimming took off 2 bases at V and 1 base at J, with 8 bases between the two ends. Germline CDR1 and CDR2: DFQATT and SNEGSKA (reference sequence). The CDR3 contains 13 residues. The DNA for the CDR3 is TGCAGTGCTAGATGGCCAGGGAACACTGAAGCTTTCTTT. Its translation: CSARWPGNTEAFF.

V and J are TRBV20-1 and TRBJ1-2; tentative D call: TRBD1 (5 bases). V lost 5 bases to trimming and J lost 4 bases, with 17 bases between them. CDR1 is DFQATT, CDR2 SNEGSKA, per germline (reference sequence). The length of the CDR3 is 14 residues. Written as DNA, the CDR3 is TGCAGTGCTGGAGTGGGGGGATGGGGCTATGGCTACACCTTC. Its protein is CSAGVGGWGYGYTF.

The sample holds many counts of this clonotype. The chain combines TRBV20-1 with TRBJ2-1, with 8 positions matching TRBD1. CDR1 is DFQATT, CDR2 SNEGSKA, per germline (reference sequence). The CDR3 contains 14 residues. V lost 3 bases, J lost 3 bases, and 4 bases stayed unmatched. This CDR3 reads CSARGQDYYNEQFF. The CDR3 region has the DNA TGCAGTGCTAGGGGACAGGACTACTACAATGAGCAGTTCTTC.

This clonotype was observed a few times. The chain recombines TRBV15 with TRBJ2-1, with a tentative D call TRBD2 (5 bases). The CDR3 contains 13 residues. Between the trimmed V and J ends, which lost 6 bases and 5 bases, there was a span of 11 bases. Germline loops: CDR1 LNHNV, CDR2 YYDKDF (reference sequence). The DNA of the CDR3 is TGTGCCACCAGTCCGGCTAGCAACAATGAGCAGTTCTTC. Its translation is CATSPASNNEQFF.

The V gene is TRBV6-5, the J gene TRBJ2-5, with TRBD2 matching 7 bases. Germline-derived CDR1 and CDR2 are MNHEY and SVGAGI. The CDR3 sequence is 18 residues long. J was trimmed by 4 bases and V by 4 bases; bases with no gene match: 18. Here the CDR3 reads CASSSFGLAGGSGETQYF. The CDR3, as DNA: TGTGCCAGCAGTTCCTTCGGATTAGCGGGTGGGTCCGGAGAGACCCAGTACTTC.

The chain has TRBV5-1 and TRBJ1-2; weak D call: TRBD1 (5 bases). The V gene's germline CDR1 is SGHRS and CDR2 YFSETQ. The CDR3 is 14 amino acids. Trimming left V 4 bases short and J 2 bases short, with 12 bases between. The chain's CDR3 is CASSVRGGNYGYTF. DNA of the CDR3: TGCGCCAGCAGCGTCCGCGGGGGGAACTATGGCTACACCTTC.

Many counts were recorded for this clonotype. This sequence joins TRBV6-1 and TRBJ1-1; D ambiguous. Trimming left V 4 bases short and J 10 bases short, with 19 bases between. The CDR3 totals 14 residues. Germline CDR1 reads MNHNS; CDR2 reads SASEGT. CDR3 residues: CASSVGFEQPPAFF. The DNA of the CDR3 is TGTGCCAGCAGTGTTGGGTTCGAACAGCCTCCAGCTTTCTTT.

The chain couples TRBV5-1 to TRBJ2-7; 8 bases line up with TRBD2. After removal of 4 bases from V and 0 bases from J, the junction contained 12 bases not matched to a gene. Germline assignment: CDR1 SGHRS and CDR2 YFSETQ. The CDR3 totals 17 residues. CDR3 region: CASSPDLAGTPSYEQYF. The DNA of the CDR3 is TGCGCCAGCAGCCCTGACCTAGCGGGTACCCCCTCCTACGAGCAGTACTTC.

V is TRBV12-3 or TRBV12-4 and J is TRBJ2-3, with TRBD2 identical over 12 bases. J was trimmed by 5 bases and V by 3 bases; bases with no gene match: 3. The CDR3 is 15 residues long. For the CDR3, the DNA is TGTGCCAGCAGTTTGACGGGACTAGCGGGAGATACGCAGTATTTT. Translating it yields CASSLTGLAGDTQYF.